The clone carrying this T cell receptor (beta chain) was picked up many times. Antigen specificity is unknown. This record belongs to a study of T-cell reconstitution after alpha-beta-depleted transplantation in children. Study findings and constraints: Newly made T cells mostly supplied T-cell counts and diversity one year after transplant. TCRbeta diversity was high at day 60 in some patients (a result of surviving recipient T cells and thymic progenitors). It was reported that alpha-beta T cells came from several hundred expanded graft clones (about two months after transplant).

Researchers prepared the TCRbeta library using unique molecular identifiers, the study reports. TCRdb independently ran MiXCR on the PCR reads; one entry per CDR3 protein. The top ten clones hold around 7.5% of a sample with 330,000 or so distinct CDR3 sequences, around 10% of them seen once. The CDR3 contains 17 residues. Trimming removed 4 bases from V and 10 bases from J, with 23 bases in between. The germline gives CDR1 MDHEN, CDR2 SYDVKM. The sequence derives from a boy under two years old with acute myeloid leukemia, due to receive a stem cell transplant. The input for sequencing was PBMCs, taken before TCRalphabeta/CD19-depleted stem cell transplant. The V and J genes are TRBV28 and TRBJ1-6; D might be TRBD1 (5 bases). The DNA for the CDR3 is TGTGCCAGCAGTTCCCCCCGGGGGAGGGAGGATAGGTCACCCCTCCACTTT. Protein sequence: CASSSPRGREDRSPLHF.